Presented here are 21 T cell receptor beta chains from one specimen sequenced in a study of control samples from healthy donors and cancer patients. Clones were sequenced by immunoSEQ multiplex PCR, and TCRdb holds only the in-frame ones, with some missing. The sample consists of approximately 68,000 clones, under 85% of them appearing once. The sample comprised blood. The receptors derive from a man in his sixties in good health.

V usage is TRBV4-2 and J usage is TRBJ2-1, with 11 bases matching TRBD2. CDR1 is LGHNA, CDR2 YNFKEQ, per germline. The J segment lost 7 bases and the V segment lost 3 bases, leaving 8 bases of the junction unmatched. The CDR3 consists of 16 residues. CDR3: CASSQVAGGYENEQFF. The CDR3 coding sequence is TGTGCCAGCAGCCAGGTAGCGGGAGGGTATGAAAATGAGCAGTTCTTC.

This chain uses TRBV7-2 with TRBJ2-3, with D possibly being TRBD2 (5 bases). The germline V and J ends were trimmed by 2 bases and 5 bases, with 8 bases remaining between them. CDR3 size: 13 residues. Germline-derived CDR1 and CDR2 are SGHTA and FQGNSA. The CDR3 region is CASSLTGKDTQYF. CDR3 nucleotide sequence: TGTGCCAGCAGCTTAACGGGAAAAGATACGCAGTATTTT.

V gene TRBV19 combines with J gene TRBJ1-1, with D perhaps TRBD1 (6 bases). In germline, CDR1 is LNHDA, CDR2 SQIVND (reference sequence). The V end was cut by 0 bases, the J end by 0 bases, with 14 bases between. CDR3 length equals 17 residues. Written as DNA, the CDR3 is TGTGCCAGTAGTATAGATCTCAGGGGAGGTGTGAACACTGAAGCTTTCTTT. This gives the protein CASSIDLRGGVNTEAFF.

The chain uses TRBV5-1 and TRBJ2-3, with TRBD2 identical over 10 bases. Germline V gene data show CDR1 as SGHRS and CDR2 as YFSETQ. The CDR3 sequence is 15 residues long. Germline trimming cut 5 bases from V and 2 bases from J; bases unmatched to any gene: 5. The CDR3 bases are TGCGCCAGCAGGAAACTAGCGGGAATCACAGATACGCAGTATTTT. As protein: CASRKLAGITDTQYF.

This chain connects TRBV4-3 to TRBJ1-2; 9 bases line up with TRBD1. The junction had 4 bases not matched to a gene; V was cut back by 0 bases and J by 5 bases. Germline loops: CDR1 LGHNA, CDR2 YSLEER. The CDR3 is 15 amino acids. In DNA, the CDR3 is TGCGCCAGCAGCCAAGATTTGGGGACAGGGTATGGCTACACCTTC. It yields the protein CASSQDLGTGYGYTF.

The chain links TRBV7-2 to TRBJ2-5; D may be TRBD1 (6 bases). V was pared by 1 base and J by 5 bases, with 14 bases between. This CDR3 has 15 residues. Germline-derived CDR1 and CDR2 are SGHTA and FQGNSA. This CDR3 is CASSLVGTPAETQYF. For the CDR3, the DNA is TGTGCCAGCAGCTTAGTGGGGACACCCGCGGAGACCCAGTACTTC.

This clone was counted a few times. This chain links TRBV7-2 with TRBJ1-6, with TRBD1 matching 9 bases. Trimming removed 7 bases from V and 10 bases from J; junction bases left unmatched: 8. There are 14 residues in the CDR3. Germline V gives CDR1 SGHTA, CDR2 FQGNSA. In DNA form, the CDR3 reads TGTGCCAGCACACCGGGACAGGGCCTCTCACCCCTCCACTTT. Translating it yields CASTPGQGLSPLHF.

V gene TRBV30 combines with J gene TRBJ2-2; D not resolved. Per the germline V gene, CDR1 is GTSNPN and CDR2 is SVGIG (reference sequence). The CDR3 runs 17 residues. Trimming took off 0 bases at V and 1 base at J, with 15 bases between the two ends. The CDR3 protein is CAWSVHLGVLNTGELFF. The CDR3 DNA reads TGTGCCTGGAGTGTACATCTTGGGGTCTTGAACACCGGGGAGCTGTTTTTT.

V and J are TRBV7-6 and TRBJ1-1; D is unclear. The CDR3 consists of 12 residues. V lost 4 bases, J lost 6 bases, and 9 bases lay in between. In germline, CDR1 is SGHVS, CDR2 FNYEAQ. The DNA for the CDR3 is TGTGCCAGCAGCTACGTTGGTTCTGAAGCTTTCTTT. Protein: CASSYVGSEAFF.

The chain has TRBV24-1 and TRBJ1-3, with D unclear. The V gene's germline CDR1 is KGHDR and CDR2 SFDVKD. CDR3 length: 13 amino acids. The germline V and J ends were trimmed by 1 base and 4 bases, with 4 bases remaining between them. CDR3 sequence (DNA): TGTGCCACCAGTGATTTAAGGGGAAACACCATATATTTT. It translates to CATSDLRGNTIYF.

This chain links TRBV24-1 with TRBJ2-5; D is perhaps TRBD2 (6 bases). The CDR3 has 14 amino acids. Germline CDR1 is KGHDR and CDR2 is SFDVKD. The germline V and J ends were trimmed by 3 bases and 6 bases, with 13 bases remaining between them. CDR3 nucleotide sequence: TGTGCCACCAGTGATCCCGGGAGTGGACAGACCCAGTACTTC. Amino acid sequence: CATSDPGSGQTQYF.

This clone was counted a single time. This CDR3 is CASSFLRGDEQYF. The CDR3 DNA is TGTGCCAGCAGCTTTCTCCGGGGGGACGAGCAGTACTTC. The chain carries TRBV7-2 and TRBJ2-7; 7 bases are a match to TRBD2. Germline V lookup: CDR1 SGHTA, CDR2 FQGNSA. The CDR3 is made up of 13 amino acids. Trimming at V came to 3 bases and at J to 5 bases, leaving 4 bases not matched to a gene.

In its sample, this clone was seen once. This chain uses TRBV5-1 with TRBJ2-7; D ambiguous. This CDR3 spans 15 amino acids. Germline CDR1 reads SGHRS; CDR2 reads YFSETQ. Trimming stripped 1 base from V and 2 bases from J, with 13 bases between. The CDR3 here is CASSLKLELTYEQYF. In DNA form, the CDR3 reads TGCGCCAGCAGCTTGAAGTTGGAACTTACCTACGAGCAGTACTTC.

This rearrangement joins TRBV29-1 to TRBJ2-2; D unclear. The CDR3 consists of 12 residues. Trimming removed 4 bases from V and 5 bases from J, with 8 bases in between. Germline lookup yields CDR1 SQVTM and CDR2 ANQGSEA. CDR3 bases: TGCAGCGTTGGTGGATCGACCGGGGAGCTGTTTTTT. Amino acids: CSVGGSTGELFF.

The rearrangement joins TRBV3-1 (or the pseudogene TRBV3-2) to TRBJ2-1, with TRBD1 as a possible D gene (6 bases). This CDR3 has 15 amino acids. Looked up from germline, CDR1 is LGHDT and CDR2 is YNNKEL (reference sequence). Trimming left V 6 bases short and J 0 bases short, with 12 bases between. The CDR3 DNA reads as TGTGCCAGCAGAGATAGGGGGAACTCCTACAATGAGCAGTTCTTC. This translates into CASRDRGNSYNEQFF.

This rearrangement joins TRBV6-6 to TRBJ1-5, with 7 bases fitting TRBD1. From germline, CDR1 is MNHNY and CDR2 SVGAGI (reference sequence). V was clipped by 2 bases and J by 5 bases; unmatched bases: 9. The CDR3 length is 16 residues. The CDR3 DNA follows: TGTGCCAGCAGTTACGCCCCAGCAGGGGGGGATCAGCCCCAGCATTTT. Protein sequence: CASSYAPAGGDQPQHF.

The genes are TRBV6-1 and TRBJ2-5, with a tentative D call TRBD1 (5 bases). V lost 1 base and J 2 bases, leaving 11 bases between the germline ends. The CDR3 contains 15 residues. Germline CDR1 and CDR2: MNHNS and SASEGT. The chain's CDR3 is CASSEGQGRQETQYF. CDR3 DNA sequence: TGTGCCAGCAGTGAAGGCCAGGGTCGTCAAGAGACCCAGTACTTC.

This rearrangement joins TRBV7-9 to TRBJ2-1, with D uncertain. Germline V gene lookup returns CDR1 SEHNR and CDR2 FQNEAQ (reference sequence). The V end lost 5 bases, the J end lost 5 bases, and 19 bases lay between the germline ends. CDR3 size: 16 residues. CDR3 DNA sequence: TGTGCCAGCAGCCGCCAATTTGGGGAAGCAAACAATGAGCAGTTCTTC. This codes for CASSRQFGEANNEQFF.

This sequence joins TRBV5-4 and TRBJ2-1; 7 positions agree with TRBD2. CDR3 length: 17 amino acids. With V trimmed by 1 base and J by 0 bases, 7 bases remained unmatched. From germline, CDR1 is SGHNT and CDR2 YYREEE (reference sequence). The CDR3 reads CASSLRTRTFSYNEQFF. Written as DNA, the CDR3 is TGTGCCAGCAGCTTGAGGACTAGAACCTTCTCCTACAATGAGCAGTTCTTC. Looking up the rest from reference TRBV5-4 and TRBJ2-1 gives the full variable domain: ETGVTQSPTHLIKTRGQQVTLRCSSQSGHNTVSWYQQALGQGPQFIFQYYREEENGRGNFPPRFSGLQFPNYSSELNVNALELDDSALYLCASSLRTRTFSYNEQFFGPGTRLTVL.

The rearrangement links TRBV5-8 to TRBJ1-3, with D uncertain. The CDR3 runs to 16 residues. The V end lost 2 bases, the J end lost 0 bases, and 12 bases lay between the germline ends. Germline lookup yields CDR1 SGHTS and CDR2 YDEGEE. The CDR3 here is CASSLGQAISGNTIYF. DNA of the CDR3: TGTGCCAGCAGCTTAGGGCAGGCGATCTCTGGAAACACCATATATTTT. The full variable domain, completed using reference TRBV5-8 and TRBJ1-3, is EAGVTQSPTHLIKTRGQQATLRCSPISGHTSVYWYQQALGLGLQFLLWYDEGEERNRGNFPPRFSGRQFPNYSSELNVNALELEDSALYLCASSLGQAISGNTIYFGEGSWLTVV.

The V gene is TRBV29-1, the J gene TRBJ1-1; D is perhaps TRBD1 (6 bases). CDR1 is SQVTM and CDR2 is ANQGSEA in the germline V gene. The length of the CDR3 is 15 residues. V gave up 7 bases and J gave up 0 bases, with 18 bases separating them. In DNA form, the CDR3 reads TGCAGCGCCAAGCACCTGACAGGAATGAACACTGAAGCTTTCTTT. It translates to CSAKHLTGMNTEAFF.